This T cell receptor (beta chain) was sequenced in a study of blood T cell repertoires in COVID-19. Profiling relied on immunoSEQ multiplex PCR, and the TCRdb table lists in-frame clones only, not all of them. Seen here are just under 350,000 clones, over 70% observed once, and the top ten hold about 6%. Germline CDR1 is SGHTA and CDR2 is FQGNSA. CDR3 length: 15 amino acids. The V segment lost 5 bases and the J segment 7 bases; nucleotides outside the gene matches: 11. The TCR originated in a woman aged 45-65 years with COVID-19, enrolled during active disease. The chain joins TRBV7-2 to TRBJ2-1; 7 nucleotides line up with TRBD2. Sequenced: peripheral blood. DNA for the CDR3: TGTGCCAGCAGCATGCAGCGGGGACCTTATAATGAGCAGTTCTTC. Translated, it gives CASSMQRGPYNEQFF.